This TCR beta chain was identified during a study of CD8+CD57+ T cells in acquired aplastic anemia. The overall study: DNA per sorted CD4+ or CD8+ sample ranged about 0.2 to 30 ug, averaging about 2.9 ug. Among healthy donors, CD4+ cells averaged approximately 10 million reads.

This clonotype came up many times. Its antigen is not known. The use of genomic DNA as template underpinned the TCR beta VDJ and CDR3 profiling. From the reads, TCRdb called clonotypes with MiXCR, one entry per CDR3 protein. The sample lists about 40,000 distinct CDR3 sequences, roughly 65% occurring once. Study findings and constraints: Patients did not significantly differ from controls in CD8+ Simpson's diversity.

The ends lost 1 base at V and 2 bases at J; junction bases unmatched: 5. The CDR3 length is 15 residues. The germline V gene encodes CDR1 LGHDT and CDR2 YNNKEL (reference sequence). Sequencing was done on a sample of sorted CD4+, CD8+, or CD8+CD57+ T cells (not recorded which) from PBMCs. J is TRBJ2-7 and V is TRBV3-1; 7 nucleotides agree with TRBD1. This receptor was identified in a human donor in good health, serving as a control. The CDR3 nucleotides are TGTGCCAGCAGCCAAGTGAGGCAGGGGGCCTACGAGCAGTACTTC. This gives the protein CASSQVRQGAYEQYF.